Below, one T cell receptor (beta chain) is given with its context. Antigen specificity is unknown. J lost 3 bases, V lost 3 bases, and 2 bases had no gene match. The CDR3 runs 13 residues. Germline CDR1 reads SGHRS; CDR2 reads YFSETQ. The record originates from a study of cytomegalovirus exposure and HLA in healthy donors. Overall study context: About 200 million T cells yielded roughly 100 million unique TCR beta sequences, as an earlier analysis found.

Points from the study as a whole: Most of the TCR beta V segments (in an earlier analysis) were productive either about 87% or about 30% of the time. There was a cluster of highly shared sequence variants that was likely a sequencing artifact.

Use of 60 Vbeta and 13 Jbeta primers characterized the PCR. Some clones are missing from TCRdb's copy, which holds only in-frame ones; the method was immunoSEQ multiplex PCR. The sample shows about 95,000 clones, nearly 80% of them seen only once. The sequenced material came from PBMCs. V is TRBV5-1 and J is TRBJ1-2, with 7 bases aligning to TRBD1. This receptor was identified in a woman aged 40 to 50 in good health and CMV-seropositive. CDR3 DNA sequence: TGCGCCAGCAGCTCAGGGGGAGACTATGGCTACACCTTC. It is translated as CASSSGGDYGYTF. The whole variable domain, filled in from reference TRBV5-1 and TRBJ1-2, reads KAGVTQTPRYLIKTRGQQVTLSCSPISGHRSVSWYQQTPGQGLQFLFEYFSETQRNKGNFPGRFSGRQFSNSRSEMNVSTLELGDSALYLCASSSGGDYGYTFGSGTRLTVV.